This TCR beta chain was observed in a study of OX40 agonist ivuxolimab in advanced cancers. Data came from immunoSEQ multiplex PCR; TCRdb stores just in-frame clones and leaves some out. The table shows approximately 86,000 clones, with around 90% occurring only once. The sequence was collected from an adult with an advanced solid tumor such as melanoma, head and neck, liver or kidney cancer. The sample in question was CD4+ or CD8+ T cells sorted from blood, obtained in a trial of the OX40 agonist ivuxolimab.

CDR3 sequence reads: CASRPQAGVGDTQYF. DNA of the CDR3: TGCGCCAGCAGACCCCAAGCGGGAGTGGGAGATACGCAGTATTTT. The gene calls are TRBV5-1 and TRBJ2-3; 8 bases agree with TRBD2. Per germline, CDR1 SGHRS and CDR2 YFSETQ. The CDR3 spans 15 residues. The junction had 10 bases not matched to a gene; V was cut back by 5 bases and J by 5 bases.